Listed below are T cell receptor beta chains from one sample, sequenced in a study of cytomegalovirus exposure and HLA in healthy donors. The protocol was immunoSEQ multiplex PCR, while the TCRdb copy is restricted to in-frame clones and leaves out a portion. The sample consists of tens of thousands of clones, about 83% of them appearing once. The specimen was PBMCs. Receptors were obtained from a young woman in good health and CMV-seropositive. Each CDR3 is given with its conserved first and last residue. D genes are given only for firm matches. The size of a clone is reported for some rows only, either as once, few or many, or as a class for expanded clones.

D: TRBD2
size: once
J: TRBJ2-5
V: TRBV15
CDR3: CATSRQAGGGETQYF
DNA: TGTGCCACCAGCAGACAAGCGGGAGGAGGTGAGACCCAGTACTTC

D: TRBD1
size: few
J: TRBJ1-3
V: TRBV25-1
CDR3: CASSEKAGGSGNTIYF
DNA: TGTGCCAGCAGTGAAAAGGCAGGGGGTTCGGGAAACACCATATATTTT

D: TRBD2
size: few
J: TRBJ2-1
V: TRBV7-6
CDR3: CASSWGGEQFF
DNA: TGTGCCAGCAGCTGGGGGGGTGAGCAGTTCTTC

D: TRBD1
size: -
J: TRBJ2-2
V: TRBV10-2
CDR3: CASSEFRRGTNTGELFF
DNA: TGCGCCAGCAGTGAGTTTCGCAGGGGGACGAACACCGGGGAGCTGTTTTTT

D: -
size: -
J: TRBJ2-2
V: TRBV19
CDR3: CASSMTRADTGELFF
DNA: TGTGCCAGTAGTATGACCAGGGCGGACACCGGGGAGCTGTTTTTT

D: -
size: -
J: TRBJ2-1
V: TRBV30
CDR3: CAWPDSLHNEQFF
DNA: TGTGCCTGGCCTGACAGTCTACACAATGAGCAGTTCTTC

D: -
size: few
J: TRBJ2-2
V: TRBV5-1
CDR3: CASSLGQGTGELFF
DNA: TGCGCCAGCAGCTTGGGCCAGGGGACCGGGGAGCTGTTTTTT

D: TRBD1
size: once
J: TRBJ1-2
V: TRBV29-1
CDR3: CSVVNQGANGYTF
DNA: TGCAGCGTTGTAAATCAGGGGGCGAATGGCTACACCTTC

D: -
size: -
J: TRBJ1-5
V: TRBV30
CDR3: CAWSGDSNQPQHF
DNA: TGTGCCTGGAGTGGCGATAGCAATCAGCCCCAGCATTTT

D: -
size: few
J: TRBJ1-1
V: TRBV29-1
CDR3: CSAVMNTEAFF
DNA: TGCAGCGCGGTGATGAACACTGAAGCTTTCTTT

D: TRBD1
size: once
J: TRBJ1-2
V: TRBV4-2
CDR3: CASRTDRARIGYTF
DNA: TGTGCCAGCAGAACAGACAGGGCCAGAATAGGCTACACCTTC

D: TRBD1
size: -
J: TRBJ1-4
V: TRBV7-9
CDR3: CASSMPTGENEKLFF
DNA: TGTGCCAGCAGCATGCCGACAGGGGAAAATGAAAAACTGTTTTTT

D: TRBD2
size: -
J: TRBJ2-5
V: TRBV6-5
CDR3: CASSRLAGGLETQYF
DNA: TGTGCCAGCAGTCGACTAGCGGGGGGTTTGGAGACCCAGTACTTC

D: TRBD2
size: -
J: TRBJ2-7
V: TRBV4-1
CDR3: CASSQDPASGSYEQYF
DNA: TGCGCCAGCAGCCAAGATCCAGCTAGCGGCTCCTACGAGCAGTACTTC

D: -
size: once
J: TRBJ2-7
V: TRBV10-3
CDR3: CAIPGGAHYYEQYF
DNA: TGTGCCATCCCTGGCGGGGCCCACTACTACGAGCAGTACTTC

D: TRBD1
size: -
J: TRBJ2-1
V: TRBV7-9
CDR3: CASSSDRETEQFF
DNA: TGTGCCAGCAGCTCGGACAGGGAAACGGAGCAGTTCTTC

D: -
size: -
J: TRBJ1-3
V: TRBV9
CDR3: CASSPETGSSGNTIYF
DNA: TGTGCCAGCAGCCCCGAAACAGGGAGCTCTGGAAACACCATATATTTT

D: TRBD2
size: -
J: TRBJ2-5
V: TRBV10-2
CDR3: CASSSGSGEETQYF
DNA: TGCGCCAGCTCTAGCGGGAGCGGTGAAGAGACCCAGTACTTC

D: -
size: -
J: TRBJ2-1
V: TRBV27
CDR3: CASSLSAGVDEQFF
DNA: TGTGCCAGCAGTTTATCAGCAGGGGTTGATGAGCAGTTCTTC

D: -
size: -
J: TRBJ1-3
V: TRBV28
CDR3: CASNIPGNGNTIYF
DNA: TGTGCCAGCAACATTCCAGGGAACGGAAACACCATATATTTT

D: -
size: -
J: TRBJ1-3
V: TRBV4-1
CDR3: CASSQQGFGNTIYF
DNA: TGCGCCAGCAGCCAGCAGGGATTCGGAAACACCATATATTTT

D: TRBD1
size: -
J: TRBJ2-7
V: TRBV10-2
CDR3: CASSERTGMGNEQYF
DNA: TGCGCCAGCAGTGAGAGGACAGGGATGGGGAACGAGCAGTACTTC

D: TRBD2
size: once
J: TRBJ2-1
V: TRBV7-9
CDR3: CASSSRGGSYNEQFF
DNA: TGTGCCAGCAGCTCACGCGGGGGATCTTACAATGAGCAGTTCTTC

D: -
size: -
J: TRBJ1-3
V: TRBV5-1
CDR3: CASSLGGSSRNTIYF
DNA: TGCGCCAGCAGCTTGGGAGGGAGCTCGAGAAACACCATATATTTT

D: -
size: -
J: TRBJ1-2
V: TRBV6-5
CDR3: CASSLQGQVGYTF
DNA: TGTGCCAGCAGTCTACAGGGCCAGGTTGGCTACACCTTC

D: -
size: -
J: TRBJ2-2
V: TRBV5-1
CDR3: CASSMTRADTGELFF
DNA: TGCGCCAGCAGCATGACTAGAGCGGACACCGGGGAGCTGTTTTTT

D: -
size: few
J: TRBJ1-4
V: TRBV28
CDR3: CASSVAVEKLFF
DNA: TGTGCCAGCAGTGTGGCAGTTGAAAAACTGTTTTTT

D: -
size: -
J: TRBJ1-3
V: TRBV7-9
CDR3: CASSSETDHSGNTIYF
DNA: TGTGCCAGCAGCTCGGAGACAGATCACTCTGGAAACACCATATATTTT

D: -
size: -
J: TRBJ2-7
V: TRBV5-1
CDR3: CASSLGPGRAYEQYF
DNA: TGCGCCAGCAGCTTGGGGCCAGGGCGTGCCTACGAGCAGTACTTC

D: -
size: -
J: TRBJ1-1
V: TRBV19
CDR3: CASRSTEAFF
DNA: TGTGCCAGTAGGAGCACTGAAGCTTTCTTT

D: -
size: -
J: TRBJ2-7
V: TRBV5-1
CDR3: CASSFGHPYEQYF
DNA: TGCGCCAGCAGCTTCGGACACCCCTACGAGCAGTACTTC

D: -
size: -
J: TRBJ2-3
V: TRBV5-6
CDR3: CASSFSSTGTDTQYF
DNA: TGTGCCAGCAGCTTTTCTAGCACAGGGACAGATACGCAGTATTTT

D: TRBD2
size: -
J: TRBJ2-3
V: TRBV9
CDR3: CASSVVGTSGPTDTQYF
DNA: TGTGCCAGCAGCGTAGTAGGGACTAGCGGGCCCACAGATACGCAGTATTTT

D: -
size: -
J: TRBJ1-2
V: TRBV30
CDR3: CAWSERVAYGYTF
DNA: TGTGCCTGGAGTGAGAGAGTCGCCTATGGCTACACCTTC

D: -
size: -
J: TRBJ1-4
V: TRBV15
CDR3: CATSSRDILVWGRGKLFF
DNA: TGTGCCACCAGCAGCCGGGACATCCTGGTTTGGGGTCGGGGAAAACTGTTTTTT

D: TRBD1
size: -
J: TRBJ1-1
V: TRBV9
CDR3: CASSVPSQQTGNMNTEAFF
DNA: TGTGCCAGCAGCGTACCCTCACAACAGACAGGGAATATGAACACTGAAGCTTTCTTT

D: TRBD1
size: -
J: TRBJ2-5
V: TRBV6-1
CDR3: CASSKRQGRQETQYF
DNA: TGTGCCAGCAGTAAGCGACAGGGGCGACAAGAGACCCAGTACTTC

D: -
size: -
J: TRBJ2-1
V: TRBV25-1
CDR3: CASSRVDEQFF
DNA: TGTGCCAGCAGCAGGGTGGATGAGCAGTTCTTC

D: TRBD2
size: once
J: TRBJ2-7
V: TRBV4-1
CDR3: CASSQGTGTSAYEQYF
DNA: TGCGCCAGCAGCCAAGGAACGGGGACTAGCGCCTACGAGCAGTACTTC

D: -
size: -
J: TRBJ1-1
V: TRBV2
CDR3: CASSPYSEAFF
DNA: TGTGCCAGCAGTCCTTACAGTGAAGCTTTCTTT

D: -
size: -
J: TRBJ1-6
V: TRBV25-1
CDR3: CASSTRAQTNSPLHF
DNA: TGTGCCAGCAGTACAAGAGCACAGACTAATTCACCCCTCCACTTT

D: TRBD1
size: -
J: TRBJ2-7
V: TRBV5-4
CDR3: CASSFWDSYEQYF
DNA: TGTGCCAGCAGCTTTTGGGACAGCTACGAGCAGTACTTC

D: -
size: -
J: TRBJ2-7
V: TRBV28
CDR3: CASIPGSAGGHEQYF
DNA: TGTGCCAGCATCCCTGGGTCGGCAGGAGGCCACGAGCAGTACTTC

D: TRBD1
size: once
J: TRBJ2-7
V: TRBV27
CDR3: CASSWDSSYEQYF
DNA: TGTGCCAGCAGTTGGGACAGCTCCTACGAGCAGTACTTC

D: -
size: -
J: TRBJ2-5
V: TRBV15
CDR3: CATSRDSAETQYF
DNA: TGTGCCACCAGCAGAGATAGCGCCGAGACCCAGTACTTC

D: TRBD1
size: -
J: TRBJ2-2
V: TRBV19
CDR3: CASSIRTGFTGELFF
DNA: TGTGCCAGTAGTATCCGGACAGGGTTTACCGGGGAGCTGTTTTTT

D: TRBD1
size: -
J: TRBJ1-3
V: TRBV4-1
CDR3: CASSQDQGAGNTIYF
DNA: TGCGCCAGCAGCCAAGATCAGGGGGCAGGGAACACCATATATTTT

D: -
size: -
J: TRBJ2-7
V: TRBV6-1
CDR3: CASSEAEVSGDEQYF
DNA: TGTGCCAGCAGTGAAGCTGAAGTTTCGGGGGACGAGCAGTACTTC

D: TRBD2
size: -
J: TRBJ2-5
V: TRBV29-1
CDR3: CSVEEGAGQETQYF
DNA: TGCAGCGTTGAAGAGGGAGCGGGGCAAGAGACCCAGTACTTC

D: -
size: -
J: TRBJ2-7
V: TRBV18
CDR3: CASSQGLGNEQYF
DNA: TGTGCCAGCTCCCAGGGGTTGGGGAACGAGCAGTACTTC

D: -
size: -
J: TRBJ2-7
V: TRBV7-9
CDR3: CASSSGSVEQYF
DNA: TGTGCCAGCAGCTCGGGGTCCGTGGAGCAGTACTTC

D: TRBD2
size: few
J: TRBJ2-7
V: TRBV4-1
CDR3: CASSQDSNPGLAGEQYF
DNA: TGCGCCAGCAGCCAAGATAGCAACCCGGGACTAGCTGGCGAGCAGTACTTC

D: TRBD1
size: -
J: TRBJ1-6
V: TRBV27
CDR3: CASSLSFWRQGMTYNSPLHF
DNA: TGTGCCAGCAGTTTATCTTTCTGGCGACAGGGGATGACCTATAATTCACCCCTCCACTTT

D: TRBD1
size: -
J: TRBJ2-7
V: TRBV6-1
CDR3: CASSEAWDRGYEQYF
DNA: TGTGCCAGCAGTGAAGCTTGGGACAGGGGCTACGAGCAGTACTTC

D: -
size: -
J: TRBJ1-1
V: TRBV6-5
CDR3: CASSQQGAAAEAFF
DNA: TGTGCCAGCAGTCAACAGGGTGCGGCCGCTGAAGCTTTCTTT

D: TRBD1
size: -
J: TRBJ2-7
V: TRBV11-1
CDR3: CASSSGTGVYEQYF
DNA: TGTGCCAGCAGCTCCGGGACAGGGGTATACGAGCAGTACTTC